The 13 T cell receptor beta chains reported below all come from one sample, sequenced in a study of cytomegalovirus exposure and HLA in healthy donors. PCR employed 60 Vbeta and 13 Jbeta primers. Assay: immunoSEQ multiplex PCR; the TCRdb copy retains only in-frame clones and omits some. This table holds roughly 160,000 clones, around 88% found once. The sequencing input was PBMCs. The receptors derive from a woman aged 25 to 45 in good health and CMV-seronegative.

The chain couples TRBV6-5 to TRBJ2-7; 14 nucleotides match TRBD2. Germline CDR1 reads MNHEY; CDR2 reads SVGAGI. This CDR3 contains 16 residues. Unmatched junction bases numbered 3, after V lost 0 bases and J lost 5 bases. In nucleotides, the CDR3 is TGTGCCAGCAGTTACTCGTGGACTAGCGGGGGGAACGAGCAGTACTTC. Its translation: CASSYSWTSGGNEQYF.

The CDR3 protein is CASSIAGTGYYEQYF. The CDR3 DNA follows: TGTGCCAGTAGTATAGCTGGGACTGGGTACTACGAGCAGTACTTC. This chain links TRBV19 with TRBJ2-7, with D possibly TRBD2 on 6 matching bases. This CDR3 has 15 amino acids. CDR1 and CDR2 (germline): LNHDA, SQIVND (reference sequence). Trimming removed 1 base at V and 3 bases at J, with 13 bases between.

The J gene is TRBJ2-7, the V gene TRBV27; 10 bases match TRBD2. CDR1 is MNHEY and CDR2 is SMNVEV in the germline V gene (reference sequence). The trim removed 1 base at V and 2 bases at J, leaving 5 bases unmatched. The CDR3 runs to 16 residues. The CDR3 region has the DNA TGTGCCAGCAGTTTATATGGACTAGCGGTCACCTACGAGCAGTACTTC. It is translated as CASSLYGLAVTYEQYF.

V and J are TRBV6-4 and TRBJ1-1; D gene ambiguous. Looked up from germline, CDR1 is MRHNA and CDR2 is SNTAGT. CDR3 size: 14 residues. Deletions cut 6 bases from V and 3 bases from J, with 14 bases between. The CDR3 loop reads CASRQWATDTEAFF. Here the CDR3 DNA reads TGTGCCAGCAGGCAATGGGCGACCGACACTGAAGCTTTCTTT.

The chain employs TRBV5-1 and TRBJ2-2; 8 bases match TRBD2. V trimming: 3 bases; J trimming: 0 bases; junction bases outside the gene matches: 1. The CDR3 is made up of 15 amino acids. CDR1 SGHRS and CDR2 YFSETQ come from the germline V gene. The CDR3 DNA reads as TGCGCCAGCAGCTCAGCGGGGGCGAACACCGGGGAGCTGTTTTTT. Its translation is CASSSAGANTGELFF.

The V call is TRBV6-5, the J call TRBJ2-7, with 8 nucleotides matching TRBD2. From germline, CDR1 is MNHEY and CDR2 SVGAGI. Trimming cost V 7 bases and J 6 bases; bases outside gene matches: 11. The CDR3 has 14 amino acids. The CDR3 region has the DNA TGTGCCAGCACCCCGACGGGAGGGCTTGGCGAGCAGTACTTC. This encodes CASTPTGGLGEQYF.

The genes are TRBV7-2 and TRBJ2-7, with D perhaps TRBD2 (5 bases). The CDR3 extends over 14 amino acids. The V end was cut by 2 bases, the J end by 5 bases, with 13 bases between. The V gene's germline CDR1 is SGHTA and CDR2 FQGNSA. CDR3 residues: CASSLSGTRHEQYF. For the CDR3, the DNA is TGTGCCAGCAGCTTAAGCGGAACTAGGCACGAGCAGTACTTC.

The J gene is TRBJ1-5, the V gene TRBV12-5, with TRBD1 matching over 9 bases. This CDR3 region has 22 residues. V was clipped by 5 bases and J by 2 bases; unmatched bases: 25. Germline CDR1 and CDR2: LGHNT and FRNRAP. CDR3: CASGRNKNSGTGPLGGNQPQHF. The CDR3, as DNA: TGTGCTAGTGGTCGAAATAAAAACTCCGGGACAGGGCCGCTGGGGGGCAATCAGCCCCAGCATTTT.

Here the CDR3 DNA reads TGTGCCAGCAGTGAAGTCGGGGTTACCTCACCCCTCCACTTT. Its protein product is CASSEVGVTSPLHF. The rearrangement links TRBV6-1 to TRBJ1-6; D uncertain. There are 14 residues in the CDR3. Germline assignment: CDR1 MNHNS and CDR2 SASEGT. V dropped 1 base and J dropped 10 bases, with 11 bases sitting between them.

The rearrangement uses TRBV14 and TRBJ2-2; 9 positions match TRBD1. The CDR3 sequence is 17 residues long. V shed 4 bases and J 9 bases; nucleotides not matched to a gene: 15. Germline CDR1 is SGHDN and CDR2 is FVKESK. The CDR3 region is CASSRRPRDRELWELFF. CDR3 nucleotide sequence: TGTGCCAGCAGCCGCCGCCCCCGGGACAGGGAACTGTGGGAGCTGTTTTTT.

In this sample, this clone turned up once. Germline is not matched at one junction end, which may reflect a read error. The chain has TRBV7-8 and TRBJ2-7, with D possibly being TRBD2 (5 bases). This CDR3 comprises 14 residues. CDR1 SGHVS and CDR2 FQNEAQ come from the germline V gene. The CDR3 nucleotides read TGTGCCAGCAGCTTGAACGAGGGCTCCCACGAGCAGTACTTC. This codes for CASSLNEGSHEQYF.

The chain couples TRBV28 to TRBJ1-2; a possible D gene is TRBD1 (5 bases). Trimming left V 4 bases short and J 6 bases short, with 6 bases between. This CDR3 spans 11 amino acids. Looked up from germline, CDR1 is MDHEN and CDR2 is SYDVKM. CDR3 nucleotides: TGTGCCAGCAGTTGGGGGGATGGCTACACCTTC. Translating gives CASSWGDGYTF.

The gene calls are TRBV18 and TRBJ2-5; D ambiguous. The CDR3 sequence is 14 residues long. Trimming cost V 1 base and J 6 bases, with 12 bases left between them. CDR1 is KGHSH, CDR2 LQKENI, per germline. The CDR3 region is CASSPLEYSQTQYF. For the CDR3, the DNA is TGTGCCAGCTCACCACTTGAGTACAGTCAGACCCAGTACTTC.